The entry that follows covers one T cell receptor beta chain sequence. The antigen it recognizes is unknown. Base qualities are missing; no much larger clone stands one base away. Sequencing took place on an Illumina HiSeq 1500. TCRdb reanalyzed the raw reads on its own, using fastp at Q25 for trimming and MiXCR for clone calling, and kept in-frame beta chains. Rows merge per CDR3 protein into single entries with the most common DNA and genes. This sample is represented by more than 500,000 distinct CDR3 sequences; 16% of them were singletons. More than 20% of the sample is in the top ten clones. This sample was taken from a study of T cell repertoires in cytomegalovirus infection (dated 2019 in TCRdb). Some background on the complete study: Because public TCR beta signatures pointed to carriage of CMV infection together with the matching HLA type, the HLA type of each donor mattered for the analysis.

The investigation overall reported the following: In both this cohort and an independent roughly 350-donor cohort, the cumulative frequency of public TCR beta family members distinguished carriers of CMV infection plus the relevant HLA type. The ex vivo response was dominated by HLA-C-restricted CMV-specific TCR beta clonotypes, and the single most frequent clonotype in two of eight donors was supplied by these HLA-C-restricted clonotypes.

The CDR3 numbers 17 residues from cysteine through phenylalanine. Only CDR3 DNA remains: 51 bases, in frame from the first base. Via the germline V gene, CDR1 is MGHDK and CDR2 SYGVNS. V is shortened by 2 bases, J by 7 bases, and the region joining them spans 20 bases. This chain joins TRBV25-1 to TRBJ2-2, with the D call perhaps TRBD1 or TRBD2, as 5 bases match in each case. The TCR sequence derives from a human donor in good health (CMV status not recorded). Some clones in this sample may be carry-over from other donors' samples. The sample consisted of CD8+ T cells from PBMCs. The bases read TGTGCCAGCAGTGAAGAGGGACCGCAAGTCCATGGCGGGGAGCTGTTTTTT. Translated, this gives CASSEEGPQVHGGELFF.